The clone carrying this T cell receptor (beta chain) was seen only a few times. Other DNA sequences from this sample encode an identical CDR3 as well. Recent acute infections and vaccinations were absent in the healthy HIV-negative adult donors. These data belong to a study of shared clonotypes between healthy human individuals. Across the study: Each donor's CD4 naive and CD4 memory cells filled three plates apiece, CD8 naive two, and CD8 memory one.

Libraries were prepared by immunoSEQ multiplex PCR; TCRdb keeps only in-frame clonotypes and omits some of them. The table lists 2 million to 2.5 million clones, 90% to 96% of them singletons, with approximately 0.13% in the top ten. This CDR3 spans 15 amino acids. Germline V gene data show CDR1 as SGHTA and CDR2 as FQGNSA. Trimming removed 1 base from V and 4 bases from J; junction bases left unmatched: 0. The J gene is TRBJ2-1, the V gene TRBV7-2; 11 positions agree with TRBD2. The source of this sequence is a man between 18 and 29 years old in good health. The source material was naive CD4+ T cells sorted from blood. Specified subset: CD45RA+ positively selected. CDR3 sequence: CASSLGLAGYNEQFF. CDR3 nucleotides: TGTGCCAGCAGCTTAGGACTAGCGGGATACAATGAGCAGTTCTTC.